This section outlines one T cell receptor beta chain sequence together with its context. The data originate from a study of T cell changes during pregnancy in multiple sclerosis. CDR3 size: 12 residues. Germline V lookup: CDR1 GTSNPN, CDR2 SVGIG (reference sequence). Trimming cost V 7 bases and J 5 bases, with 14 bases left between them. The assay was immunoSEQ multiplex PCR, and TCRdb's table has in-frame clones only and misses some. The sample lists under 50,000 clones, more than 85% seen once, with 5.5% to 7.5% in the top ten. The TCR comes from a female donor with multiple sclerosis, enrolled in a pregnancy study. This sequence joins TRBV30 and TRBJ1-2, with a weak D call TRBD1 (5 bases). The sequences come from CD8+ T cells from peripheral blood mononuclear cells, collected in the first trimester of pregnancy. CDR3: CASDRGGYGYTF. CDR3 in DNA: TGTGCCTCCGACCGGGGGGGGTATGGCTACACCTTC.